This T cell receptor beta chain was sequenced during a study of Graves' ophthalmopathy and Graves' hyperthyroidism. RNA transcripts served as template for amplifying TCR beta CDR3 sequences. First-round RT-PCR with HTBI primers preceded a second-round multiplex PCR. TCRdb reanalysed the multiplex PCR reads using MiXCR and keeps one entry per CDR3 protein. The data hold under 250,000 distinct CDR3 sequences, with roughly 21% observed a single time. Study-wide findings and caveats: In blood, most expanded thyroid clonotypes above 0.001 frequency were also detected.

With V trimmed by 6 bases and J by 6 bases, 6 bases remained unmatched. The germline V gene encodes CDR1 MNHNS and CDR2 SASEGT. The CDR3 has 14 residues. Pregnant or lactating patients and those with other autoimmune diseases or uncontrolled infections were excluded. This clonotype turned up a few times. The antigen is undetermined. The rearrangement joins TRBV6-1 to TRBJ2-4; 9 positions match TRBD2. The material sequenced was peripheral blood. This sequence originates from a woman in her forties or fifties with Graves' ophthalmopathy. For the CDR3, the DNA is TGTGCCAGCAGGGGTAGCGGGAGAATAAACATTCAGTACTTC. This translates into CASRGSGRINIQYF.